The 18 T cell receptor beta chains reported below all come from one sample, sequenced in a study of control samples from healthy donors and cancer patients. The repertoire was sequenced with immunoSEQ multiplex PCR; TCRdb's copy has only in-frame clones and lacks some. Found here are about 55,000 clones, roughly 87% of them singletons; the top ten hold 3% to 4%. The source material was blood. The receptor set was obtained from a man aged 45-65 years in good health.

This chain connects TRBV28 to TRBJ2-7, with TRBD1 identical over 9 bases. The CDR3 consists of 14 residues. Losses at the gene ends were 5 bases for V and 4 bases for J; bases not matched to a gene: 6. CDR1 and CDR2 from the germline V gene are MDHEN and SYDVKM. CDR3 region: CASSLGQGPYEQYF. The CDR3 bases are TGTGCCAGCAGTCTCGGACAGGGGCCATACGAGCAGTACTTC.

V usage is TRBV30 and J usage is TRBJ1-2, with TRBD1 matching over 8 bases. This CDR3 region has 13 residues. The J segment lost 7 bases and the V segment lost 8 bases, leaving 12 bases of the junction unmatched. The germline V gene has CDR1 GTSNPN and CDR2 SVGIG (reference sequence). This CDR3 reads CAGGRGPGIGYTF. Here the CDR3 DNA reads TGTGCCGGAGGCAGGGGGCCGGGTATTGGCTACACCTTC.

This chain uses TRBV24-1 with TRBJ1-5; D unresolved. Germline V gene data show CDR1 as KGHDR and CDR2 as SFDVKD. V lost 2 bases to trimming and J lost 7 bases, with 5 bases between them. The CDR3 runs 12 residues. The CDR3 region has the DNA TGTGCCACCAGTGATTCCGGGCAGCCCCAGCATTTT. This codes for CATSDSGQPQHF.

This chain links TRBV10-3 with TRBJ1-1; a weak D match, TRBD1 (6 bases). The germline V gene has CDR1 ENHRY and CDR2 SYGVKD. V shed 5 bases and J shed 5 bases, with 18 bases lying between them. The CDR3 contains 15 residues. The CDR3 sequence: CAISLQGGSRTEAFF. The CDR3 bases are TGTGCCATCAGTCTACAGGGCGGTAGTCGTACTGAAGCTTTCTTT.

This clone was recorded only once. The chain is built from TRBV2 and TRBJ2-2; TRBD1 matches at 7 bases. The CDR3 length is 17 residues. In germline, CDR1 is SNHLY, CDR2 FYNNEI. The trim removed 5 bases at V and 4 bases at J, leaving 13 bases unmatched. The CDR3 sequence: CASSRPGGAAVTGELFF. The CDR3 coding sequence is TGTGCCAGCAGTCGCCCAGGGGGAGCGGCAGTCACCGGGGAGCTGTTTTTT.

The CDR3 nucleotides read TGTGCCAGCAGTTTGGCAGGGAGTTCGGGGGAGACCCAGTACTTC. Translation gives CASSLAGSSGETQYF. V and J are TRBV28 and TRBJ2-5; D tentatively reads TRBD1 or TRBD2 (5 bases each). The V gene lost 3 bases and the J gene lost 5 bases, with 16 bases spanning the gap. This CDR3 has 15 residues. From germline, CDR1 is MDHEN and CDR2 SYDVKM.

The chain combines TRBV14 with TRBJ1-3, with 8 positions matching TRBD1. Germline V gene lookup returns CDR1 SGHDN and CDR2 FVKESK. The CDR3 consists of 16 residues. V shed 4 bases, J shed 0 bases, and the junction held 5 bases outside the gene matches. CDR3 residues: CASSRVTGVSGNTIYF. CDR3 coding DNA: TGTGCCAGCAGCCGAGTGACAGGGGTCTCTGGAAACACCATATATTTT.

This clone was seen only a few times. V and J are TRBV19 and TRBJ1-2; unclear D gene. The germline V gene encodes CDR1 LNHDA and CDR2 SQIVND (reference sequence). V was shortened by 10 bases and J by 5 bases, with 20 bases between the two germline ends. The CDR3 contains 14 residues. As DNA, the CDR3 is TGTGCCACCTCGACCTTGGGAACCTTTTATGGCTACACCTTC. Protein product: CATSTLGTFYGYTF.

The chain recombines TRBV28 with TRBJ1-2; 7 bases align to TRBD1. V shed 6 bases, J shed 6 bases, and the junction held 13 bases outside the gene matches. The germline V gene has CDR1 MDHEN and CDR2 SYDVKM. The CDR3 is 15 residues long. The CDR3 nucleotides are TGTGCCAGCAGAGCCGGGACAGCGGGATCCGATGGCTACACCTTC. It translates to CASRAGTAGSDGYTF.

The rearrangement uses TRBV4-1 and TRBJ2-1; 8 nucleotides align to TRBD1. The J segment lost 15 bases and the V segment lost 0 bases, leaving 10 bases of the junction unmatched. The CDR3 contains 14 residues. Germline V gives CDR1 MGHRA, CDR2 YSYEKL. For the CDR3, the DNA is TGCGCCAGCAGCCAAGATCTGACAGGGGCCCGTGGGTTCTTC. This sequence encodes CASSQDLTGARGFF.

The chain recombines TRBV2 with TRBJ1-5; D is ambiguous. CDR3 length equals 14 residues. The V end was cut by 6 bases, the J end by 7 bases, with 16 bases between. Germline assignment: CDR1 SNHLY and CDR2 FYNNEI. CDR3 nucleotide sequence: TGTGCCAGCAGGGGAGGATCGGCGGGCCAGCCCCAGCATTTT. Encoded protein: CASRGGSAGQPQHF.

The rearrangement uses TRBV19 and TRBJ2-7, with D possibly matching TRBD1 (5 bases). This CDR3 contains 15 residues. V lost 4 bases and J 0 bases, leaving 13 bases between the germline ends. Germline lookup yields CDR1 LNHDA and CDR2 SQIVND (reference sequence). CDR3: CASSTALRVSYEQYF. The CDR3 DNA sequence: TGTGCCAGTAGTACGGCACTCAGGGTCTCCTACGAGCAGTACTTC.

V usage is TRBV5-1 and J usage is TRBJ2-1, with 10 bases identical to TRBD2. This CDR3 comprises 16 residues. Germline lookup yields CDR1 SGHRS and CDR2 YFSETQ. Trimming removed 5 bases from V and 0 bases from J; junction bases left unmatched: 5. CDR3 in amino acids: CASSGGLASSYNEQFF. The CDR3 DNA sequence: TGCGCCAGCAGTGGGGGACTAGCGAGCTCCTACAATGAGCAGTTCTTC.

The CDR3 DNA reads TGTGCCAGCAGTGAGCGGGAGGGTACCTACAATGAGCAGTTCTTC. Residues: CASSEREGTYNEQFF. V and J are TRBV6-4 and TRBJ2-1; 9 nucleotides align to TRBD2. CDR1 and CDR2 (germline): MRHNA, SNTAGT. The CDR3 spans 15 residues. J was trimmed by 2 bases and V by 3 bases; bases with no gene match: 2.

The V call is TRBV11-2, the J call TRBJ1-5, with no clear D. The CDR3 is 13 amino acids. From germline, CDR1 is SGHAT and CDR2 FQNNGV. Trimming stripped 3 bases from V and 5 bases from J, with 8 bases between. CDR3 sequence reads: CASSFSPDQPQHF. CDR3 bases: TGTGCCAGCAGCTTCAGTCCTGATCAGCCCCAGCATTTT.

J is TRBJ2-3 and V is TRBV27; D is undetermined. V was pared by 3 bases and J by 1 base, with 11 bases between. CDR1 is MNHEY and CDR2 is SMNVEV in the germline V gene (reference sequence). The CDR3 has 15 amino acids. DNA for the CDR3: TGTGCCAGCAGTTTGGACCTGAGAGGCACAGATACGCAGTATTTT. This sequence encodes CASSLDLRGTDTQYF.

The chain links TRBV28 to TRBJ2-4; a weak D match, TRBD2 (6 bases). Trimming left V 3 bases short and J 5 bases short, with 8 bases between. The CDR3 spans 13 residues. CDR1 MDHEN and CDR2 SYDVKM come from the germline V gene. The chain's CDR3 is CASSFQRENIQYF. CDR3 in DNA: TGTGCCAGCAGTTTCCAGCGGGAAAACATTCAGTACTTC.

This rearrangement joins TRBV3-1 (or the pseudogene TRBV3-2) to TRBJ1-4; no definite D call. Between the trimmed V and J ends, which lost 2 bases and 3 bases, there was a span of 13 bases. CDR1 is LGHDT and CDR2 is YNNKEL in the germline V gene (reference sequence). This CDR3 has 16 amino acids. In nucleotides, the CDR3 is TGTGCCAGCAGCCAAACAGTGGACGTCGCTAATGAAAAACTGTTTTTT. This encodes CASSQTVDVANEKLFF.